These 27 T cell receptor beta chains share one sample of origin, sequenced in a study of blood T cell repertoires in COVID-19. The assay was immunoSEQ multiplex PCR, and TCRdb's table has in-frame clones only and misses some. The sample lists tens of thousands of clones, roughly nine tenths occurring once. The sample consisted of peripheral blood. These receptors were taken from a man in his 60s with COVID-19, enrolled during active disease.

The gene calls are TRBV12-3 or TRBV12-4 and TRBJ2-5, with a weak D call TRBD1 (5 bases). CDR3 length equals 13 residues. The V and J ends lost 3 bases and 4 bases respectively, with 9 bases between them. The CDR3 DNA is TGTGCCAGCAGTTTCCTCCAGGGAGAGACCCAGTACTTC. Its translation: CASSFLQGETQYF.

V gene TRBV9 combines with J gene TRBJ2-2, with 12 bases that match TRBD2. Trimming removed 0 bases from V and 4 bases from J; junction bases left unmatched: 4. This CDR3 has 17 residues. CDR1 and CDR2 (germline): SGDLS, YYNGEE. The CDR3 loop reads CASSVAGTSGSTGELFF. CDR3 in DNA: TGTGCCAGCAGCGTAGCTGGGACTAGCGGGTCCACCGGGGAGCTGTTTTTT.

The chain is built from TRBV5-1 and TRBJ2-1, with TRBD2 matching 9 bases. This CDR3 has 15 residues. Germline values: CDR1 SGHRS, CDR2 YFSETQ. Trimming at V came to 3 bases and at J to 5 bases, leaving 6 bases not matched to a gene. The DNA of the CDR3 is TGCGCCAGCAGCTCGTCGCTAGCGGGGAACAATGAGCAGTTCTTC. It yields the protein CASSSSLAGNNEQFF.

The rearrangement joins TRBV6-5 to TRBJ1-2; a possible D gene is TRBD1 (6 bases). The CDR3 totals 15 residues. Germline loops: CDR1 MNHEY, CDR2 SVGAGI. The V end lost 7 bases, the J end lost 2 bases, and 17 bases lay between the germline ends. In nucleotides, the CDR3 is TGTGCCAGCACCTTAGGGGGTTATTCGAACTATGGCTACACCTTC. Encoded protein: CASTLGGYSNYGYTF.

The genes are TRBV6-5 and TRBJ2-3, with 8 nucleotides matching TRBD1. Germline V gene lookup returns CDR1 MNHEY and CDR2 SVGAGI. The CDR3 covers 15 residues. The V gene end was trimmed by 7 bases and the J gene end by 0 bases; junction bases not matched to a gene: 6. The CDR3 is CASTRDRTSTDTQYF. CDR3 nucleotide sequence: TGTGCCAGCACTCGGGACAGGACCAGCACAGATACGCAGTATTTT.

The chain recombines TRBV2 with TRBJ1-4; unclear D gene. Germline V gene lookup returns CDR1 SNHLY and CDR2 FYNNEI. The CDR3 covers 13 residues. V was pared by 3 bases and J by 8 bases, with 10 bases between. DNA of the CDR3: TGTGCCAGCAGTGACGGATACGGGGAAAAACTGTTTTTT. Translation: CASSDGYGEKLFF.

The chain carries TRBV7-2 and TRBJ1-2; D is possibly TRBD1 (6 bases). CDR1 is SGHTA, CDR2 FQGNSA, per germline. CDR3 size: 15 residues. V lost 1 base and J 5 bases, leaving 14 bases between the germline ends. The CDR3 region is CASSLESAGEYGYTF. The CDR3 DNA reads TGTGCCAGCAGCTTAGAAAGTGCAGGGGAGTATGGCTACACCTTC.

The chain recombines TRBV5-1 with TRBJ2-7; TRBD2 aligns across 10 bases. This CDR3 has 14 amino acids. Unmatched junction bases numbered 1, after V lost 2 bases and J lost 2 bases. Germline CDR1 SGHRS, CDR2 YFSETQ. This CDR3 reads CASSFGTSAYEQYF. DNA for the CDR3: TGCGCCAGCAGCTTTGGGACTAGCGCCTACGAGCAGTACTTC.

Written as DNA, the CDR3 is TGTGCCAGCAGTCCCGACTTTCACGACAGGGGAAAGAACCCCGAGCAGTACTTC. Amino acid sequence: CASSPDFHDRGKNPEQYF. V usage is TRBV28 and J usage is TRBJ2-7; TRBD1 matches at 8 bases. CDR1 and CDR2 (germline): MDHEN, SYDVKM. The CDR3 consists of 18 residues. Trimming cost V 5 bases and J 6 bases; bases outside gene matches: 21.

The chain couples TRBV18 to TRBJ1-4; TRBD1 is a possible D gene (5 bases). Germline V gives CDR1 KGHSH, CDR2 LQKENI. This CDR3 contains 15 residues. V lost 3 bases and J lost 5, with 13 bases in between. The CDR3 loop is CASSPRAGRNEKLFF. The CDR3 bases are TGTGCCAGCTCACCGAGGGCAGGGAGGAATGAAAAACTGTTTTTT.

The V and J genes are TRBV30 and TRBJ2-1; the D gene is possibly TRBD2 (5 bases). Germline-derived CDR1 and CDR2 are GTSNPN and SVGIG (reference sequence). The V gene lost 3 bases and the J gene lost 9 bases, with 15 bases spanning the gap. The CDR3 spans 13 residues. CDR3 sequence reads: CAWSDTRFGEQFF. Written as DNA, the CDR3 is TGTGCCTGGAGCGACACTAGGTTTGGTGAGCAGTTCTTC.

This rearrangement joins TRBV6-6 to TRBJ1-1; D remains unclear. The germline gives CDR1 MNHNY, CDR2 SVGAGI (reference sequence). Trimming took 4 bases from V and 0 from J, leaving 12 bases between them. The CDR3 consists of 15 residues. As DNA, the CDR3 is TGTGCCAGCAGTTCCGTGGGCAGGTTGAACACTGAAGCTTTCTTT. Amino acid sequence: CASSSVGRLNTEAFF.

The chain carries TRBV6-5 and TRBJ1-2, with D possibly matching TRBD1 (5 bases). The CDR3 sequence is 15 residues long. Trimming left V 0 bases short and J 4 bases short, with 12 bases between. Germline CDR1 MNHEY, CDR2 SVGAGI. The CDR3 sequence: CASSYSGRARYGYTF. CDR3 nucleotides: TGTGCCAGCAGTTACTCTGGCAGGGCTCGCTATGGCTACACCTTC.

The chain joins TRBV6-6 to TRBJ2-1; 7 positions match TRBD2. Trimming at V came to 6 bases and at J to 7 bases, leaving 3 bases not matched to a gene. Germline V gene data show CDR1 as MNHNY and CDR2 as SVGAGI (reference sequence). The CDR3 is 12 amino acids. This CDR3 is CASRSGGNEQFF. The CDR3 bases are TGTGCCAGCAGATCCGGGGGGAATGAGCAGTTCTTC.

The CDR3 DNA is TGTGCCAGCTCGAACGGGACAGGGAGTTATCAGCCCCAGCATTTT. Translation: CASSNGTGSYQPQHF. The chain links TRBV18 to TRBJ1-5, with 9 bases that match TRBD1. The germline V gene encodes CDR1 KGHSH and CDR2 LQKENI. There are 15 residues in the CDR3. Unmatched junction bases numbered 8, after V lost 6 bases and J lost 5 bases. The variable domain in full, completed from reference TRBV18 and TRBJ1-5, reads NAGVMQNPRHLVRRRGQEARLRCSPMKGHSHVYWYRQLPEEGLKFMVYLQKENIIDESGMPKERFSAEFPKEGPSILRIQQVVRGDSAAYFCASSNGTGSYQPQHFGDGTRLSIL.

The rearrangement uses TRBV6-5 and TRBJ1-2; a possible D gene is TRBD1 (6 bases). V was clipped by 6 bases and J by 8 bases, with 19 bases between them. Looked up from germline, CDR1 is MNHEY and CDR2 is SVGAGI. CDR3 size: 14 residues. The CDR3 coding sequence is TGTGCCAGCAGAACCCCCGGGACACCGGGCGGCTACACCTTC. It codes for CASRTPGTPGGYTF.

The genes are TRBV6-5 and TRBJ1-1; perhaps TRBD1 as D (6 bases). The germline gives CDR1 MNHEY, CDR2 SVGAGI. Trimming shortened V by 0 bases and J by 5 bases, and 10 bases separated the two germline ends. There are 14 residues in the CDR3. The CDR3 DNA reads TGTGCCAGCAGTTACTCGGCAGGGGCGACTGAAGCTTTCTTT. Protein product: CASSYSAGATEAFF.

V is TRBV3-1 (or the pseudogene TRBV3-2) and J is TRBJ2-5, with D perhaps TRBD1 (6 bases). Between the trimmed V and J ends, which lost 3 bases and 3 bases, there was a span of 14 bases. The length of the CDR3 is 15 residues. From germline, CDR1 is LGHDT and CDR2 YNNKEL (reference sequence). The CDR3 bases are TGTGCCAGCAGCCAGCCCCAGGGGCAGGAAGAGACCCAGTACTTC. Translated, it gives CASSQPQGQEETQYF.

The rearrangement uses TRBV15 and TRBJ1-4; 8 bases agree with TRBD1. Germline CDR1 and CDR2: LNHNV and YYDKDF (reference sequence). The junction had 8 bases not matched to a gene; V was cut back by 0 bases and J by 8 bases. This CDR3 contains 16 residues. The CDR3 sequence is CATSREPQGVGEKLFF. The CDR3 DNA reads as TGTGCCACCAGCAGAGAGCCACAGGGGGTGGGGGAAAAACTGTTTTTT. Variable domain in full (rest from reference TRBV15 and TRBJ1-4): DAMVIQNPRYQVTQFGKPVTLSCSQTLNHNVMYWYQQKSSQAPKLLFHYYDKDFNNEADTPDNFQSRRPNTSFCFLDIRSPGLGDTAMYLCATSREPQGVGEKLFFGSGTQLSVL.

The V and J genes are TRBV10-1 and TRBJ2-1; 9 bases match TRBD2. The junction had 8 bases not matched to a gene; V was cut back by 4 bases and J by 4 bases. CDR1 is WNHNN and CDR2 is SYGVQD in the germline V gene (reference sequence). The length of the CDR3 is 16 residues. The CDR3 region has the DNA TGCGCCAGCAGTGGCCTAGCGGGGAAGCGTTACAATGAGCAGTTCTTC. Residues: CASSGLAGKRYNEQFF.

The chain employs TRBV10-3 and TRBJ2-3; TRBD2 matches at 13 bases. Germline values: CDR1 ENHRY, CDR2 SYGVKD. V was clipped by 3 bases and J by 1 base; unmatched bases: 1. The CDR3 is 16 amino acids. CDR3 DNA: TGTGCCATCAGTGATGGACTAGCGGGAGGCACAGATACGCAGTATTTT. Translated, it gives CAISDGLAGGTDTQYF.

The chain joins TRBV19 to TRBJ2-3, with 10 positions matching TRBD2. CDR1 is LNHDA and CDR2 is SQIVND in the germline V gene (reference sequence). This CDR3 contains 16 residues. V lost 8 bases and J lost 2; bases outside the gene matches: 10. The CDR3 here is CASSRRTSGNTDTQYF. Written as DNA, the CDR3 is TGTGCCAGTTCGCGCCGGACTAGCGGTAACACAGATACGCAGTATTTT.

Written as DNA, the CDR3 is TGTGCCAGCTCACCACCGAGCGGAGAGGCCTACGAGCAGTACTTC. This translates into CASSPPSGEAYEQYF. The chain carries TRBV18 and TRBJ2-7; weak D call: TRBD2 (5 bases). This CDR3 contains 15 residues. The germline V gene encodes CDR1 KGHSH and CDR2 LQKENI. V lost 0 bases and J lost 2, with 11 bases in between.

The rearrangement uses TRBV4-1 and TRBJ2-7; 11 bases match TRBD2. Germline-derived CDR1 and CDR2 are MGHRA and YSYEKL. Losses at the gene ends were 2 bases for V and 4 bases for J; bases not matched to a gene: 10. This CDR3 has 17 amino acids. CDR3 region: CASSQPRLAGLVYEQYF. The CDR3 DNA sequence: TGCGCCAGCAGCCAACCCAGACTAGCGGGATTAGTGTACGAGCAGTACTTC.

The CDR3 nucleotides read TGTGCAAGTCGCTTAGTGTGGCGGGAGGTTCAGTTCTTC. Translated, it gives CASRLVWREVQFF. The chain carries TRBV12-2 and TRBJ2-1; the table calls TRBD2, which could not be checked here. TRBV12-2 is marked as a pseudogene. The CDR3 covers 13 residues.

The chain employs TRBV29-1 and TRBJ2-5, with TRBD1 as a possible D gene (7 bases). Trimming left V 3 bases short and J 3 bases short, with 11 bases between. This CDR3 is built from 13 residues. CDR1 is SQVTM and CDR2 is ANQGSEA in the germline V gene. The CDR3: CSVEVRGEETQYF. In DNA, the CDR3 is TGCAGCGTTGAGGTCAGGGGGGAAGAGACCCAGTACTTC. The complete variable domain, with remaining parts taken from reference TRBV29-1 and TRBJ2-5, reads SAVISQKPSRDICQRGTSLTIQCQVDSQVTMMFWYRQQPGQSLTLIATANQGSEATYESGFVIDKFPISRPNLTFSTLTVSNMSPEDSSIYLCSVEVRGEETQYFGPGTRLLVL.

The rearrangement joins TRBV5-4 to TRBJ2-4, with D tentatively TRBD2 (7 bases). The germline V gene has CDR1 SGHNT and CDR2 YYREEE (reference sequence). CDR3 size: 13 residues. Trimming removed 6 bases at V and 5 bases at J, with 12 bases between. DNA for the CDR3: TGTGCCAGCAACCAGGGGAGGGAAAACATTCAGTACTTC. It codes for CASNQGRENIQYF.